The 3 T cell receptor delta chains below all came from one sample that was sequenced in a study of gamma-delta chains in newborns, infants, children. TCRdb repeated clone calling on the reads with CATT. The repertoire holds around 11,000 delta-chain clones, with about 3.6% as singletons. The sample taken for sequencing was blood. Receptors were obtained from a child who was a newborn, infant or young child, either healthy, febrile or measles-vaccinated (not recorded which).

This clone occurred a few times. The V call is TRDV1, the J call TRDJ1; D unclear. Germline CDR1 is TSWWSYY and CDR2 is QGS. Trimming removed 0 bases at V and 3 bases at J, with 17 bases between. The CDR3 length is 17 residues. The CDR3 coding sequence is TGTGCTCTTGGGGAACTAAGTTTTTTCCGGCGGTCCGATAAACTCATCTTT. It codes for CALGELSFFRRSDKLIF.

The CDR3 DNA reads as TGTGCCTGTGACAAACTGGGGGAGGCGGCCTCCTGGGACACCCGACAGATGTTTTTC. This codes for CACDKLGEAASWDTRQMFF. The J gene is TRDJ3; the V gene was not called; TRDD3, the D gene given by the table, was not confirmed from the DNA. The CDR3 has 19 amino acids.

This clone has just a few counts. The gene calls are TRDV2 and TRDJ1, with a tentative D call TRDD3 (6 bases). This CDR3 contains 21 residues. CDR1 is GEAIGNYY and CDR2 is EKD in the germline V gene. V was cut by 0 bases and J by 0 bases, with 28 bases left in between. The CDR3: CACDTVRYSTLGVMYTDKLIF. CDR3 sequence (DNA): TGTGCCTGTGACACCGTGCGCTATTCTACCTTGGGGGTTATGTACACCGATAAACTCATCTTT.